These 16 T cell receptor beta chains were all obtained from the same sample, sequenced in a study of technical replicates of blood from a few donors. Only in-frame clones appear in the TCRdb table, and some are missing; sequencing was by immunoSEQ multiplex PCR. This table holds some 66,000 clones, more than 95% found once. Sequenced: T cells isolated from PBMCs. The receptors here all came from a human donor in good health.

The chain carries TRBV7-9 and TRBJ2-1; the match to TRBD1 covers 7 bases. The CDR3 length is 13 residues. The ends lost 5 bases at V and 10 bases at J; junction bases unmatched: 8. The V gene's germline CDR1 is SEHNR and CDR2 FQNEAQ (reference sequence). In DNA, the CDR3 is TGTGCCAGCAGCCCGGGGACAGACGGAGAGCAGTTCTTC. It yields the protein CASSPGTDGEQFF.

The chain recombines TRBV19 with TRBJ1-6; D possibly corresponds to TRBD1 (5 bases). The CDR3 runs to 12 residues. Germline lookup yields CDR1 LNHDA and CDR2 SQIVND (reference sequence). Trimming left V 6 bases short and J 5 bases short, with 5 bases between. The CDR3 coding sequence is TGTGCCAGTAGCAGGGATAATTCACCCCTCCACTTT. Amino acid sequence: CASSRDNSPLHF.

The chain recombines TRBV5-4 with TRBJ1-2; 8 bases fit TRBD1. With V trimmed by 0 bases and J by 6 bases, 4 bases remained unmatched. The CDR3 is 14 residues long. The germline V gene has CDR1 SGHNT and CDR2 YYREEE (reference sequence). CDR3 in DNA: TGTGCCAGCAGCTTGGAACAGGGGGTAAATGGCTACACCTTC. Translated, it gives CASSLEQGVNGYTF.

The chain links TRBV29-1 to TRBJ2-3, with 9 bases aligning to TRBD1. Germline V CDR1 and CDR2: SQVTM, ANQGSEA. The CDR3 is 15 residues long. V shed 4 bases and J 2 bases; nucleotides not matched to a gene: 7. The CDR3 nucleotides read TGCAGCGTTGTCAAATGGGACAGGGCCACAGATACGCAGTATTTT. It specifies CSVVKWDRATDTQYF.

This chain uses TRBV6-1 with TRBJ1-4; D unresolved. Looked up from germline, CDR1 is MNHNS and CDR2 is SASEGT. The CDR3 runs to 12 residues. Trimming shortened V by 2 bases and J by 7 bases, and 5 bases separated the two germline ends. The CDR3 loop is CASSETAEKLFF. The CDR3 coding sequence is TGTGCCAGCAGTGAAACAGCTGAAAAACTGTTTTTT.

This clone was recorded only once. The chain carries TRBV15 and TRBJ1-5; a possible D gene is TRBD1 (5 bases). Germline-derived CDR1 and CDR2 are LNHNV and YYDKDF (reference sequence). The CDR3 loop spans 16 amino acids. V was shortened by 4 bases and J by 5 bases, with 18 bases between the two germline ends. CDR3 amino acids: CATSTVDNKEDQPQHF. CDR3 sequence (DNA): TGTGCCACCAGCACCGTGGACAACAAGGAAGATCAGCCCCAGCATTTT.

This sequence joins TRBV5-1 and TRBJ2-7; D possibly corresponds to TRBD1 (6 bases). Germline V lookup: CDR1 SGHRS, CDR2 YFSETQ. V lost 1 base and J lost 6, with 17 bases in between. The CDR3 extends over 15 amino acids. The DNA for the CDR3 is TGCGCCAGCAGCTTGATGGGTCAGGGGTACGGCGAGCAGTACTTC. This translates into CASSLMGQGYGEQYF.

This rearrangement joins TRBV5-1 to TRBJ2-1; D not certain. Germline CDR1 and CDR2: SGHRS and YFSETQ. This CDR3 is 14 amino acids long. V was shortened by 2 bases and J by 0 bases, with 6 bases between the two germline ends. The chain's CDR3 is CASSFESSYNEQFF. In DNA form, the CDR3 reads TGCGCCAGCAGCTTCGAGAGCTCCTACAATGAGCAGTTCTTC.

The genes are TRBV5-1 and TRBJ2-5; 10 nucleotides align to TRBD2. CDR1 is SGHRS and CDR2 is YFSETQ in the germline V gene. After removal of 2 bases from V and 2 bases from J, the junction contained 3 bases not matched to a gene. This CDR3 spans 15 amino acids. This CDR3 is CASSFSGGLQETQYF. The CDR3 bases are TGCGCCAGCAGCTTTAGCGGGGGGTTACAAGAGACCCAGTACTTC.

The rearrangement uses TRBV11-1 and TRBJ1-2; D is unclear. CDR1 and CDR2 (germline): SGHAT, FQDESV (reference sequence). This CDR3 comprises 12 residues. Deletions cut 1 base from V and 8 bases from J, with 8 bases between. CDR3 sequence (DNA): TGTGCCAGCAGCTTAGGACACCTGGGCTACACCTTC. Its protein is CASSLGHLGYTF.

The chain employs TRBV30 and TRBJ1-4; tentative D call: TRBD1 (6 bases). The V gene's germline CDR1 is GTSNPN and CDR2 SVGIG (reference sequence). The CDR3 totals 12 residues. Between the trimmed V and J ends, which lost 0 bases and 13 bases, there was a span of 12 bases. CDR3 loop: CAWSVGQGLLFF. The CDR3, as DNA: TGTGCCTGGAGTGTGGGACAAGGGTTACTGTTTTTT.

This clone was found once. The gene calls are TRBV10-3 and TRBJ1-1; the match to TRBD1 covers 7 bases. The V and J ends lost 11 bases and 4 bases, in that order; junction bases with no gene match: 10. The V gene's germline CDR1 is ENHRY and CDR2 SYGVKD. This CDR3 is built from 13 residues. This chain's CDR3 is CAALEGAGTEAFF. CDR3 in DNA: TGTGCCGCACTAGAGGGGGCCGGCACTGAAGCTTTCTTT.

The V and J genes are TRBV27 and TRBJ2-2; the D gene is possibly TRBD1 (6 bases). The CDR3 runs to 17 residues. Between the trimmed V and J ends, which lost 1 base and 0 bases, there was a span of 12 bases. CDR1 and CDR2 (germline): MNHEY, SMNVEV (reference sequence). The CDR3 loop is CASSLYRTVANTGELFF. The CDR3 coding sequence is TGTGCCAGCAGTTTATACCGGACAGTGGCGAACACCGGGGAGCTGTTTTTT.

CDR3 sequence reads: CASRKRTSGGSTDTQYF. The CDR3 coding sequence is TGCGCCAGCAGGAAACGGACTAGCGGGGGATCAACGGATACGCAGTATTTT. The rearrangement links TRBV10-2 to TRBJ2-3, with TRBD2 matching 13 bases. The trim removed 6 bases at V and 6 bases at J, leaving 12 bases unmatched. The CDR3 length is 17 residues. CDR1 and CDR2 from the germline V gene are WSHSY and SAAADI.

CDR3 nucleotides: TGTGCCAGTAGTTCAAGGGACTCCTCAGCAGATACGCAGTATTTT. Residues: CASSSRDSSADTQYF. The chain recombines TRBV19 with TRBJ2-3, with D possibly TRBD2 on 6 matching bases. Trimming left V 5 bases short and J 4 bases short, with 16 bases between. CDR3 size: 15 residues. Germline V gives CDR1 LNHDA, CDR2 SQIVND (reference sequence).

The genes are TRBV10-3 and TRBJ2-7; D is ambiguous. CDR1 ENHRY and CDR2 SYGVKD come from the germline V gene. Trimming pared 4 bases from V and 0 bases from J, leaving 4 bases between. This CDR3 has 12 residues. CDR3 DNA sequence: TGTGCCATCAGTGGAGACTCCTACGAGCAGTACTTC. Translated, it gives CAISGDSYEQYF.